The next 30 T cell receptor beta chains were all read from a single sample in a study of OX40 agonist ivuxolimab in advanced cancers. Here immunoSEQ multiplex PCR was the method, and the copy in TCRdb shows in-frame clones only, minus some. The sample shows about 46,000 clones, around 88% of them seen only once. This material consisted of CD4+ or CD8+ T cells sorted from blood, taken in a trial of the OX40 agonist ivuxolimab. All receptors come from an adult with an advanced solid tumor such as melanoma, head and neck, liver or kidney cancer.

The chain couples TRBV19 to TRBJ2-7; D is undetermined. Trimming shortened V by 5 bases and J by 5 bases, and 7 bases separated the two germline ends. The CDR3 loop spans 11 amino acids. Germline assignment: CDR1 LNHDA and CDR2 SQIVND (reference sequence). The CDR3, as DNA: TGTGCCAGTAGTTGGGCGGACGAGCAGTACTTC. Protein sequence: CASSWADEQYF.

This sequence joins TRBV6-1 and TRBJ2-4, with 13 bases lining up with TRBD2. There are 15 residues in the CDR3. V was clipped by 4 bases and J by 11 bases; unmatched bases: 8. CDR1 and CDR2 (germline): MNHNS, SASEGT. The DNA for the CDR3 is TGTGCCAGCAGTGGGGGACTAGCGGGGCCAAGGGTTCAGTACTTC. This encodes CASSGGLAGPRVQYF.

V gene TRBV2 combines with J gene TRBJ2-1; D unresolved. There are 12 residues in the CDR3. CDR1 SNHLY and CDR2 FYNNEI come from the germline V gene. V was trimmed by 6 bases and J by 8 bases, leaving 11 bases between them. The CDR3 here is CASREFGDEQFF. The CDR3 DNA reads TGTGCCAGCAGGGAATTTGGGGATGAGCAGTTCTTC.

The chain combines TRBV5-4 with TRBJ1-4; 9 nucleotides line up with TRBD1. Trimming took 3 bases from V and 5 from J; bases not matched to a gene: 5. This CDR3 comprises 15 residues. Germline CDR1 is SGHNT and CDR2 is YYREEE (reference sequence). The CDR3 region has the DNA TGTGCCAGCAGCTCGGGACAGGGAAGGAATGAAAAACTGTTTTTT. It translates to CASSSGQGRNEKLFF.

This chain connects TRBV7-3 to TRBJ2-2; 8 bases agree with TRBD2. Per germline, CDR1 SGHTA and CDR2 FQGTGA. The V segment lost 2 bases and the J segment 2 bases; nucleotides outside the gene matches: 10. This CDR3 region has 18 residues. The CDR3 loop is CASSLLPGTSGNTGELFF. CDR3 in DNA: TGTGCCAGCAGCTTATTACCTGGAACTAGCGGAAACACCGGGGAGCTGTTTTTT.

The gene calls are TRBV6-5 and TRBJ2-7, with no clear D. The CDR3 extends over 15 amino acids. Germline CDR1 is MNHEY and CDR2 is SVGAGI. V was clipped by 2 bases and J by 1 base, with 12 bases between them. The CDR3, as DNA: TGTGCCAGCAGTTACATCGGCCCAAGGTCCTACGAGCAGTACTTC. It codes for CASSYIGPRSYEQYF.

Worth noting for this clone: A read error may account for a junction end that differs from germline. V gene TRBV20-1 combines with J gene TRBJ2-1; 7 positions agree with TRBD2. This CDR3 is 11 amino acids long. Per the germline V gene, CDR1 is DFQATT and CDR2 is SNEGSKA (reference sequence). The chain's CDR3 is CSASTGLAAIF. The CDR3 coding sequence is TGCAGTGCCTCCACGGGGCTAGCGGCTATCTTC.

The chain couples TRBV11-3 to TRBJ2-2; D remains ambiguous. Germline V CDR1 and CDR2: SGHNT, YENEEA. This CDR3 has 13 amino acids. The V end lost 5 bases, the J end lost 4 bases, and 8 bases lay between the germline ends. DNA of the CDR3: TGTGCCAGCAGCCTTACGCGCACCGGGGAGCTGTTTTTT. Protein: CASSLTRTGELFF. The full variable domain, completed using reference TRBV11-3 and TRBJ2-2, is EAGVVQSPRYKIIEKKQPVAFWCNPISGHNTLYWYLQNLGQGPELLIRYENEEAVDDSQLPKDRFSAERLKGVDSTLKIQPAELGDSAVYLCASSLTRTGELFFGEGSRLTVL.

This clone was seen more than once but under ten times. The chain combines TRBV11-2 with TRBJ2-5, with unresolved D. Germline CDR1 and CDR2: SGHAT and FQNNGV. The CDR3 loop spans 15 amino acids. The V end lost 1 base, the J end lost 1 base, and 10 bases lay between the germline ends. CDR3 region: CASSLGNLVQETQYF. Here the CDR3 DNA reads TGTGCCAGCAGCTTAGGAAACTTAGTCCAAGAGACCCAGTACTTC.

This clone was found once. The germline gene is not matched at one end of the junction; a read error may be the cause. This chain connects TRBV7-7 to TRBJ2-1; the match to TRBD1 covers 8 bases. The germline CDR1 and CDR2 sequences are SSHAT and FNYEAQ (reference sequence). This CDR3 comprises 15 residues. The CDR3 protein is CASSLGQGSYNEQFF. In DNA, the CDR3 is TGTGCTAGCAGCCTAGGACAGGGTTCGTACAATGAGCAGTTCTTC.

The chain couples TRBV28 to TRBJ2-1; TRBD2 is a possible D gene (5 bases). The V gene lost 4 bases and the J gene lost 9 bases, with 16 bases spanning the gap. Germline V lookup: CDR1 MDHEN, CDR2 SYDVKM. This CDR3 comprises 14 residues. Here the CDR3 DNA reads TGTGCCAGCAGTTGGAGCGGAGTCGCGGGTGAGCAGTTCTTC. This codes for CASSWSGVAGEQFF.

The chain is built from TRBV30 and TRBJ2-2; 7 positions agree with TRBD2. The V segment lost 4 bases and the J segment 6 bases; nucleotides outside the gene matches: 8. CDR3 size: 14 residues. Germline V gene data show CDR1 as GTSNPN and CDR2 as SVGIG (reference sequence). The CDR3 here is CAWMGGPRPGELFF. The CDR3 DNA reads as TGTGCCTGGATGGGAGGGCCGCGGCCCGGGGAGCTGTTTTTT.

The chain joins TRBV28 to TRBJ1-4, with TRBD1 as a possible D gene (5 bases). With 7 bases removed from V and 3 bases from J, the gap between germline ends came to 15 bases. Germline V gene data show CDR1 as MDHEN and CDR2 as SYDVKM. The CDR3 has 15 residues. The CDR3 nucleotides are TGTGCCAGCACCACGAGGGACGGACCTAATGAAAAACTGTTTTTT. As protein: CASTTRDGPNEKLFF.

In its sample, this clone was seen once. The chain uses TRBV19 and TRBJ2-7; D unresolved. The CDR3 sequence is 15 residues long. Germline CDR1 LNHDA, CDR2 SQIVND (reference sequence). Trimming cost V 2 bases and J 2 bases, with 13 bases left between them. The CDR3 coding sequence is TGTGCCAGTAGTATAATCCAGGCTCCAGCCTACGAGCAGTACTTC. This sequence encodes CASSIIQAPAYEQYF.

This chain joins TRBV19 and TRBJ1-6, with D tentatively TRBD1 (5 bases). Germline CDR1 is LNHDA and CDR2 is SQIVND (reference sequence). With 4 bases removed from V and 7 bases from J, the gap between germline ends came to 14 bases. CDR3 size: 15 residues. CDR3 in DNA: TGTGCCAGTAGTACGGGACCAACCGGCAATTCACCCCTCCACTTT. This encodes CASSTGPTGNSPLHF.

The CDR3: CASSPILGTSGPRSHADTQYF. The CDR3 DNA follows: TGTGCCAGCAGTCCAATACTAGGGACTAGCGGGCCTCGAAGCCACGCAGATACGCAGTATTTT. The chain links TRBV28 to TRBJ2-3; TRBD2 aligns across 12 bases. Looked up from germline, CDR1 is MDHEN and CDR2 is SYDVKM. This CDR3 contains 21 residues. V shed 5 bases, J shed 4 bases, and the junction held 22 bases outside the gene matches. The variable domain in full, completed from reference TRBV28 and TRBJ2-3, reads DVKVTQSSRYLVKRTGEKVFLECVQDMDHENMFWYRQDPGLGLRLIYFSYDVKMKEKGDIPEGYSVSREKKERFSLILESASTNQTSMYLCASSPILGTSGPRSHADTQYFGPGTRLTVL.

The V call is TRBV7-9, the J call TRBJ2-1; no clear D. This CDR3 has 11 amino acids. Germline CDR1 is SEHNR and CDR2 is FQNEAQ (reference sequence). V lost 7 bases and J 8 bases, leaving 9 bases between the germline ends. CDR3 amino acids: CASTLRDEQFF. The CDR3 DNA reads TGTGCCAGCACCCTTCGGGATGAGCAGTTCTTC.

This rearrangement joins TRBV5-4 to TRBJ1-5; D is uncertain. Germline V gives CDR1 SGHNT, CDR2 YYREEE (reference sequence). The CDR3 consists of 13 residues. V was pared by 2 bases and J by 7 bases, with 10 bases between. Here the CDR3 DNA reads TGTGCCAGCAGCTTTAGGTTTGGGCAGCCCCAGCATTTT. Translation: CASSFRFGQPQHF.

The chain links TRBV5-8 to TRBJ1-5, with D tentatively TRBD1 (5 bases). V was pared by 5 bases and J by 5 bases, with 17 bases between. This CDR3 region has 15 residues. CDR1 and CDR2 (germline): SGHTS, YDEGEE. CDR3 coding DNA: TGTGCCAGCAGTAGGGGCAGCAAACCCGATCAGCCCCAGCATTTT. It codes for CASSRGSKPDQPQHF.

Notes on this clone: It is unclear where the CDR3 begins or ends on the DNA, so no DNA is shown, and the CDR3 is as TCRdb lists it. The CDR3 sequence: CASSLVGHGTTTEAFF. V is TRBV21-1 and J is TRBJ1-1; whether TRBD1, the table's D call, matches the DNA was not checked. TRBV21-1 is given as a pseudogene. With termini counted, the CDR3 has 16 amino acids.

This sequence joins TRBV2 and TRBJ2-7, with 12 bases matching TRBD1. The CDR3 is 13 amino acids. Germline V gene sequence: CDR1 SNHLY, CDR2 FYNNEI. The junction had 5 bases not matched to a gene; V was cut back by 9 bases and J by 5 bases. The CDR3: CARGGQGAHEQYF. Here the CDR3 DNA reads TGTGCCAGGGGGGGACAGGGGGCCCACGAGCAGTACTTC.

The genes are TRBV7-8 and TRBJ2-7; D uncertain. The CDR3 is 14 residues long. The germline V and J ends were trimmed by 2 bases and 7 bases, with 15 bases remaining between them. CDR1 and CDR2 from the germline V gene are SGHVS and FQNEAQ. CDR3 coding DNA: TGTGCCAGCAGCTTATTCGGTGTGGAAGTGGAGCAGTACTTC. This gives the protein CASSLFGVEVEQYF.

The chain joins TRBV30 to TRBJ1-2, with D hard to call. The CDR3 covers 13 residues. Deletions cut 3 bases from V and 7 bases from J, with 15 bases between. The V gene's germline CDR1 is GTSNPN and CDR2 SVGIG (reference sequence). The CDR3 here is CAWRLTRRSGYTF. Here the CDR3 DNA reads TGTGCCTGGAGATTAACACGGAGGTCTGGCTACACCTTC.

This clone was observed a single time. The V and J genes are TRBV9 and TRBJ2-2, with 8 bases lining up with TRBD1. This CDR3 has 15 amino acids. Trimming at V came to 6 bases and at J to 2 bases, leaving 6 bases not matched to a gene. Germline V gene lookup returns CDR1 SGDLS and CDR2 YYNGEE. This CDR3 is CASTGTGHNTGELFF. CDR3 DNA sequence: TGTGCCAGCACTGGGACAGGCCACAACACCGGGGAGCTGTTTTTT.

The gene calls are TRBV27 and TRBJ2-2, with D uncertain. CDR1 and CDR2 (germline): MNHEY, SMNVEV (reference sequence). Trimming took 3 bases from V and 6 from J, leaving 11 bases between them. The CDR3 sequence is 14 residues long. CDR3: CASSFASRSGELFF. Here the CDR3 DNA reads TGTGCCAGCAGTTTCGCTTCTCGATCCGGGGAGCTGTTTTTT.

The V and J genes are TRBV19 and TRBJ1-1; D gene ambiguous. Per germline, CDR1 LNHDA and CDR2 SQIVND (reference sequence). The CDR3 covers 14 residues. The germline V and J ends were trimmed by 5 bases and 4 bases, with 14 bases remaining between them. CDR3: CASSSRASGTEAFF. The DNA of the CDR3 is TGTGCCAGTAGTTCTCGGGCTTCTGGCACTGAAGCTTTCTTT.

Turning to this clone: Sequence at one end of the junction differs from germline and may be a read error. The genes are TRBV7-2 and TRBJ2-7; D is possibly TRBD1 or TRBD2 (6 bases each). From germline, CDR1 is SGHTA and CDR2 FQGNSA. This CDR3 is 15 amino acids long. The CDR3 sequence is CASSLAGGGVYEQYF. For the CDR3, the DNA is TGTGCCAGCAGCCTAGCCGGGGGCGGGGTCTACGAGCAGTACTTC.

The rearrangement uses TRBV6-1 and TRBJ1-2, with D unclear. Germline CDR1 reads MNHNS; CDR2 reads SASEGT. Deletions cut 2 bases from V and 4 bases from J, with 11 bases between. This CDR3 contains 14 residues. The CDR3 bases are TGTGCCAGCAGTGAAAGAAGGGTGGGCTATGGCTACACCTTC. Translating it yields CASSERRVGYGYTF.

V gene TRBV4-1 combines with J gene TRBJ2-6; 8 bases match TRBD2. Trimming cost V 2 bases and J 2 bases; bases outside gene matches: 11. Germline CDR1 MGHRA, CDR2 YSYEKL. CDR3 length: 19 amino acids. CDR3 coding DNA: TGCGCCAGCAGCCAAACGAGCGGGAGCTCTTTTCCTGGGGCCAACGTCCTGACTTTC. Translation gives CASSQTSGSSFPGANVLTF.

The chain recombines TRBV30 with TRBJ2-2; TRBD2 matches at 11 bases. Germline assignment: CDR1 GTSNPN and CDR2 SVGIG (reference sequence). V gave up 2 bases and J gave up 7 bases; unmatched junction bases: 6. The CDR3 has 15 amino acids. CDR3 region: CAWSFTSGRGGELFF. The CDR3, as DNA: TGTGCCTGGAGTTTTACTAGCGGGAGAGGCGGGGAGCTGTTTTTT.